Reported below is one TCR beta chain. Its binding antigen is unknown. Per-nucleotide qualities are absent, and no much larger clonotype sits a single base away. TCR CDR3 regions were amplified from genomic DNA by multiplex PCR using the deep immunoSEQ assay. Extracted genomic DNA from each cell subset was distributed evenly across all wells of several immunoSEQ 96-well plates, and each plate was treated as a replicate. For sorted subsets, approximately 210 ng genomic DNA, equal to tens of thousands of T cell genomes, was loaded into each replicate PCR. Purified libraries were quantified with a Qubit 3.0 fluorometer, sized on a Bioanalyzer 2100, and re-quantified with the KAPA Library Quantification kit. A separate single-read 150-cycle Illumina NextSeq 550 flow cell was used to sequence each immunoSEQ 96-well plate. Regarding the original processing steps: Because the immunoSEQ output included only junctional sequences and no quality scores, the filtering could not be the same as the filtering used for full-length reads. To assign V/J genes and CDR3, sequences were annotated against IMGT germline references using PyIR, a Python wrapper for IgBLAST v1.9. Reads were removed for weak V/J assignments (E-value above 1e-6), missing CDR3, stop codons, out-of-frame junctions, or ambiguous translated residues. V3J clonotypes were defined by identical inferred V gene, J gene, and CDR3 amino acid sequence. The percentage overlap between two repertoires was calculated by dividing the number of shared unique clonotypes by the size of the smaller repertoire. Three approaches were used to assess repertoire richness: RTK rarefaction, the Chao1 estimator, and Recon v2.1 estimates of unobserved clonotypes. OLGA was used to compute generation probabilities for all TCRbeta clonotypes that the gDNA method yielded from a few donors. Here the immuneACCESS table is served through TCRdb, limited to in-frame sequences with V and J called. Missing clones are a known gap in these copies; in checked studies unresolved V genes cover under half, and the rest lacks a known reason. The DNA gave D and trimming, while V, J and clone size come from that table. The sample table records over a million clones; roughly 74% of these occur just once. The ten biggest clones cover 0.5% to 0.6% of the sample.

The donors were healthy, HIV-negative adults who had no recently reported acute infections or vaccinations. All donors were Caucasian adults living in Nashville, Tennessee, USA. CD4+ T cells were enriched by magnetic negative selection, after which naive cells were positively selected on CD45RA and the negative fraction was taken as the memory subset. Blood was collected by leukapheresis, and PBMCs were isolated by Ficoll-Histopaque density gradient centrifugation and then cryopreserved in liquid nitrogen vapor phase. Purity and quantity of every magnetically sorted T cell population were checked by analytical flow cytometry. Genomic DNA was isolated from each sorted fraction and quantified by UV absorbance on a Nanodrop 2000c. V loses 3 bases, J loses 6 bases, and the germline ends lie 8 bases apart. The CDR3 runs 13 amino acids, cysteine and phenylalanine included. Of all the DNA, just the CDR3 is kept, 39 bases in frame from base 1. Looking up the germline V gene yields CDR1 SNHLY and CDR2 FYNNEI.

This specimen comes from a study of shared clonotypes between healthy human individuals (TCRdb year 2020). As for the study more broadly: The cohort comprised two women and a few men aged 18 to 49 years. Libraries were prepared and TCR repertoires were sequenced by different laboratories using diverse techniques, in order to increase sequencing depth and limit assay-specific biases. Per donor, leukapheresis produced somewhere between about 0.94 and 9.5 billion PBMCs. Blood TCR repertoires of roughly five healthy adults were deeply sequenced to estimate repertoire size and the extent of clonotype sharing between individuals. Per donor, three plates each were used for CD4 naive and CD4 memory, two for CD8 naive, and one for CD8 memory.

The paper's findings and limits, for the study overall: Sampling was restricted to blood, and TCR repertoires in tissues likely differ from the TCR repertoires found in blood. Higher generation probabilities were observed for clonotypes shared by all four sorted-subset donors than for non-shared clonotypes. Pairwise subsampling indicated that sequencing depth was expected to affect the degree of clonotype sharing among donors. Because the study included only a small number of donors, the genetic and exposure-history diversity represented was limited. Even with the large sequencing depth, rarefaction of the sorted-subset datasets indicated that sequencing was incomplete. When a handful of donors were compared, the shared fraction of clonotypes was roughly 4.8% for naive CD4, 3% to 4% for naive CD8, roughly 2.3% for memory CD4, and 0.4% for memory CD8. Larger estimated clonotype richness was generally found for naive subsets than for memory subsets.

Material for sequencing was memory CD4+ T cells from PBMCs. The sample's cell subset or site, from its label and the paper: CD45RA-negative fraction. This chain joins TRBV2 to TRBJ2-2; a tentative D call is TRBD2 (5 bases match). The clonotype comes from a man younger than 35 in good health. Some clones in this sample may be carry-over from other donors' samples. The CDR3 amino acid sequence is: CASSDQRSGELFF. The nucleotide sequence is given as TGTGCCAGCAGTGATCAGCGGTCCGGGGAGCTGTTTTTT. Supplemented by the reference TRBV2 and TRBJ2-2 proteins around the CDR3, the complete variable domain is EPEVTQTPSHQVTQMGQEVILRCVPISNHLYFYWYRQILGQKVEFLVSFYNNEISEKSEIFDDQFSVERPDGSNFTLKIRSTKLEDSAMYFCASSDQRSGELFFGEGSRLTVL.